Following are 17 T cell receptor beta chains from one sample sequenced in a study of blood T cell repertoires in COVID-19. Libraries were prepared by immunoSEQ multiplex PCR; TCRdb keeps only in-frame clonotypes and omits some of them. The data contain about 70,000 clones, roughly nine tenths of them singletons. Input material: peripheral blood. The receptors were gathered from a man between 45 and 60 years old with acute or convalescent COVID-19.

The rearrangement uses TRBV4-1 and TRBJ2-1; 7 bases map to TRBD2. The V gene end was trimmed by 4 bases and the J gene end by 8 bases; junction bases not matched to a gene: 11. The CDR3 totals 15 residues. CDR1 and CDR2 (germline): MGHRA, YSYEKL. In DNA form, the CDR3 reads TGCGCCAGCAGCCGCACAGCGGGGAGATCCCATGAGCAGTTCTTC. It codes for CASSRTAGRSHEQFF.

CDR3 residues: CASSQGTSGTYNEQFF. The DNA of the CDR3 is TGCGCCAGCAGCCAGGGAACTAGCGGGACCTACAATGAGCAGTTCTTC. The rearrangement joins TRBV4-3 to TRBJ2-1; 10 bases align to TRBD2. This CDR3 has 16 residues. Trimming took 3 bases from V and 2 from J; bases not matched to a gene: 4. Germline V gene sequence: CDR1 LGHNA, CDR2 YSLEER.

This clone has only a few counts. The CDR3 sequence is CASSLKPPLAGSTDTQYF. For the CDR3, the DNA is TGTGCCAGCAGTTTAAAGCCCCCTCTAGCGGGGAGCACAGATACGCAGTATTTT. The V call is TRBV27, the J call TRBJ2-3, with 9 positions matching TRBD2. V dropped 2 bases and J dropped 0; count of bases not matched to a gene: 9. The CDR3 totals 18 residues. Germline assignment: CDR1 MNHEY and CDR2 SMNVEV (reference sequence).

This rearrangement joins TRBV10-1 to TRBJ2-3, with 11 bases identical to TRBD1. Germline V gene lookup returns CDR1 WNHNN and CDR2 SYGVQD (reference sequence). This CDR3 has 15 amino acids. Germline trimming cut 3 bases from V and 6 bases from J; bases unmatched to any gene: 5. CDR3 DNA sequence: TGCGCCAGCAGTGAAGGACAGGGGGCAGGGGATACGCAGTATTTT. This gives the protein CASSEGQGAGDTQYF.

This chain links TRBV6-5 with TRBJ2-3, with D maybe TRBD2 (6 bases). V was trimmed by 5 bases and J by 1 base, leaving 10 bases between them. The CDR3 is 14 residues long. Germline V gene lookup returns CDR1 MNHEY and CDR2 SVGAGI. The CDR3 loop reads CASSPGEGTDTQYF. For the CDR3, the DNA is TGTGCCAGCAGTCCTGGGGAGGGCACAGATACGCAGTATTTT.

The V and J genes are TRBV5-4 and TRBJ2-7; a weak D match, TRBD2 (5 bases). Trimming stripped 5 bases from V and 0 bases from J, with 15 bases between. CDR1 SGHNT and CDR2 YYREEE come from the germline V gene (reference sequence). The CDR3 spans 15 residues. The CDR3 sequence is CASSSGSSLSYEQYF. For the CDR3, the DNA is TGTGCCAGCAGTTCGGGGTCGAGTCTCTCCTACGAGCAGTACTTC.

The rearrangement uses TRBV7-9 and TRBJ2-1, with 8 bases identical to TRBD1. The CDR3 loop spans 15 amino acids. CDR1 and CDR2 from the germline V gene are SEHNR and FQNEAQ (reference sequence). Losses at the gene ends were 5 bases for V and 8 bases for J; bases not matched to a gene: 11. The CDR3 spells CASSIRQGPTHEQFF. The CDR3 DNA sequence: TGTGCCAGCAGCATCCGACAGGGGCCAACACATGAGCAGTTCTTC.

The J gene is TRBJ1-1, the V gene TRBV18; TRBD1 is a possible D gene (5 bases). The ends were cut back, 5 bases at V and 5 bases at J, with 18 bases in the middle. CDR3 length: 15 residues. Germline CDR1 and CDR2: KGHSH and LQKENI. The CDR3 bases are TGTGCCAGCTCAACCCGGAGGGGTATGATGACTGAAGCTTTCTTT. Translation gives CASSTRRGMMTEAFF.

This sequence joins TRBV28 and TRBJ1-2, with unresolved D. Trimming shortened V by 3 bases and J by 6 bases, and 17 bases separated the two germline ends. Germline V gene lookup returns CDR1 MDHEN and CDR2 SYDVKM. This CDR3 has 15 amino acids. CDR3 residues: CASSLGGGPADGYTF. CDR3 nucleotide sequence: TGTGCCAGCAGTTTGGGAGGTGGGCCGGCGGATGGCTACACCTTC.

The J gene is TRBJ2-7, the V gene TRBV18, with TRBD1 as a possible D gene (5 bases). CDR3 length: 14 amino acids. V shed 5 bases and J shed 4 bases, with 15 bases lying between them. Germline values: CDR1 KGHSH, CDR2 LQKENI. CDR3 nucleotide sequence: TGTGCCAGCTCAGCTCTGGACACAGGTTACGAGCAGTACGTC. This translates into CASSALDTGYEQYV.

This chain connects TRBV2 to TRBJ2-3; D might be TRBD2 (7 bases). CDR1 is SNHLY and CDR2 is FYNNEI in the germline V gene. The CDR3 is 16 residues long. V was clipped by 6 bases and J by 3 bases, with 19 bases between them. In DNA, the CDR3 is TGTGCCAGCAGGTCTTTCCTAAGCGGGACAACAGATACGCAGTATTTT. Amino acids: CASRSFLSGTTDTQYF.

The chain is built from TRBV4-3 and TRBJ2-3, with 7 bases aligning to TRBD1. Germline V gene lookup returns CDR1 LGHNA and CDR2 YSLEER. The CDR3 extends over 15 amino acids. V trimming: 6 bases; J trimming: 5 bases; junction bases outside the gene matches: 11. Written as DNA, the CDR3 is TGCGCCAGCAGTCGACAGGGAAGCACAGGAGATACGCAGTATTTT. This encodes CASSRQGSTGDTQYF.

CDR3 nucleotide sequence: TGTGCTAGTGGTCCCCCGACAGGGGAGAGAGCTGAAGCTTTCTTT. Translating it yields CASGPPTGERAEAFF. The chain carries TRBV12-5 and TRBJ1-1; TRBD1 matches at 8 bases. V shed 5 bases and J 6 bases; nucleotides not matched to a gene: 11. CDR1 is LGHNT and CDR2 is FRNRAP in the germline V gene. The CDR3 length is 15 residues.

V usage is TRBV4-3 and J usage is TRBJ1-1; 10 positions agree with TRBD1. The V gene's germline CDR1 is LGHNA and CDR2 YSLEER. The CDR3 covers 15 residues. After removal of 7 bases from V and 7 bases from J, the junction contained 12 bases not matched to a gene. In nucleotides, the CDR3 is TGCGCCAGCACCGCTTCGACAGGGGGCGCGGGTGAAGCTTTCTTT. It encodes CASTASTGGAGEAFF.

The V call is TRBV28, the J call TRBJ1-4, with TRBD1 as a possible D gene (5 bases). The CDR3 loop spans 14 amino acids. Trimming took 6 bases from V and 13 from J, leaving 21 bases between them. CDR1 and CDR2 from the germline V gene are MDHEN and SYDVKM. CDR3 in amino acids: CASRLTAPTTGLFF. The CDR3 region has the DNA TGTGCCAGCAGGCTGACAGCCCCCACGACCGGACTGTTTTTT. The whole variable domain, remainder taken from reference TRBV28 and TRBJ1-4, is DVKVTQSSRYLVKRTGEKVFLECVQDMDHENMFWYRQDPGLGLRLIYFSYDVKMKEKGDIPEGYSVSREKKERFSLILESASTNQTSMYLCASRLTAPTTGLFFGSGTQLSVL.

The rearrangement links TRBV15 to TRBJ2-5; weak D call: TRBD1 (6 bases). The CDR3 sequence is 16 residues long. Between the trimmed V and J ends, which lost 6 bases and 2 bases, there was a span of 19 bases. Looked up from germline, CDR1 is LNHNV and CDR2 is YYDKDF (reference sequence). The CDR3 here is CATSKGRAGVQETQYF. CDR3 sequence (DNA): TGTGCCACCAGTAAGGGCAGGGCAGGGGTTCAAGAGACCCAGTACTTC.

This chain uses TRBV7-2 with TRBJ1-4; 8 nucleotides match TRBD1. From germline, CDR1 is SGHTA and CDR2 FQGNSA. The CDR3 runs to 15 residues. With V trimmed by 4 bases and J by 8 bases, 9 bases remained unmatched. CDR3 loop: CASSSQGAQGEKLFF. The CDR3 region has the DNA TGTGCCAGCAGCTCGCAGGGGGCGCAGGGGGAAAAACTGTTTTTT.